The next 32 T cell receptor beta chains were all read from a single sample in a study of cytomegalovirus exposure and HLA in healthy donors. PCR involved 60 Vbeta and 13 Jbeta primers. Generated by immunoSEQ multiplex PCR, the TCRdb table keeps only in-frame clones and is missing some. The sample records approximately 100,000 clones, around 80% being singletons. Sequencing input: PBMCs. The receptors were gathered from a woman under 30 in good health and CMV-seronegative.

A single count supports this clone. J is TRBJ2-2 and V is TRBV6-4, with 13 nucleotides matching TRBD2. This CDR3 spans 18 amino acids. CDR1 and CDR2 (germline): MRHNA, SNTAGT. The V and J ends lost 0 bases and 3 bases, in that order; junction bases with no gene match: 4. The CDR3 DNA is TGTGCCAGCAGTGACTCAACTAGCGGGAGGGCCGACACCGGGGAGCTGTTTTTT. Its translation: CASSDSTSGRADTGELFF.

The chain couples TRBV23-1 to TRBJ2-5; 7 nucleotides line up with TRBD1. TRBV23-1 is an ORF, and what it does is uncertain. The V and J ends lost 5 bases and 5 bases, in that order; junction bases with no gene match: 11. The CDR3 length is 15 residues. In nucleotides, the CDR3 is TGCGCCAGCAGTATGACAGGGCCCCATGGGGAGACCCAGTACTTC. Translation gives CASSMTGPHGETQYF.

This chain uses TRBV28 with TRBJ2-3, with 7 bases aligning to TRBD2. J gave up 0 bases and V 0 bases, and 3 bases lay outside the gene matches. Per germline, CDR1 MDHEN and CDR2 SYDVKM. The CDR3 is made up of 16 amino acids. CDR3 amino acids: CASSLWSSGSTDTQYF. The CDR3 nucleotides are TGTGCCAGCAGTTTATGGTCTAGCGGAAGCACAGATACGCAGTATTTT.

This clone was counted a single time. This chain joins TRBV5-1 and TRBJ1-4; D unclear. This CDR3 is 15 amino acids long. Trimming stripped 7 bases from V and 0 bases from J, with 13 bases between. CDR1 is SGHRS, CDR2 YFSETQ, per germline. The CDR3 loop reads CASRWAHATNEKLFF. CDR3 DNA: TGCGCCAGCCGTTGGGCTCATGCAACTAATGAAAAACTGTTTTTT.

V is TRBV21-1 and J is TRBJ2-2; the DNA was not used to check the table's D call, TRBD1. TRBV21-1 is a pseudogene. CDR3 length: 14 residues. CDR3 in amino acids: CARPSGQDTGELFF. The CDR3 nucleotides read TGTGCCAGGCCCTCCGGACAGGACACCGGGGAGCTGTTTTTT.

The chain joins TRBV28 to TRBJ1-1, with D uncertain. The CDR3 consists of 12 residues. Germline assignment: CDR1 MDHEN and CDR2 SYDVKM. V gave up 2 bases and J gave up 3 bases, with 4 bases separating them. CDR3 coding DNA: TGTGCCAGCAGTTTAGGCTACACTGAAGCTTTCTTT. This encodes CASSLGYTEAFF.

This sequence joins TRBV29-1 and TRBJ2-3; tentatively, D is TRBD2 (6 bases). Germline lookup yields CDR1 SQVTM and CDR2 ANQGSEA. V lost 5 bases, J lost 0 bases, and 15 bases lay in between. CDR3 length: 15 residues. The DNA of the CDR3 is TGCAGCGTTCGGGACTTAATTTCTAGCACAGATACGCAGTATTTT. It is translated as CSVRDLISSTDTQYF.

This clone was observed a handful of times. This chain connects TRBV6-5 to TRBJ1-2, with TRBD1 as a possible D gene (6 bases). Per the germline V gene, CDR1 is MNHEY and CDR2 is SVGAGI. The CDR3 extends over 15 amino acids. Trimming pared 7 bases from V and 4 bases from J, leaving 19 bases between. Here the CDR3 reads CASTPGAGAGYGYTF. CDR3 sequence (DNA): TGTGCCAGCACCCCGGGGGCGGGGGCCGGCTATGGCTACACCTTC.

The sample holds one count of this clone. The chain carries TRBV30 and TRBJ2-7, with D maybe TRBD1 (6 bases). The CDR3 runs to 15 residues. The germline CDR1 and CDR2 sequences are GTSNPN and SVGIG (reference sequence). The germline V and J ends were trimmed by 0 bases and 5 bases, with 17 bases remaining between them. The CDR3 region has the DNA TGTGCCTGGAGTGTACGTTTCGCGACAGGTAACGAGCAGTACTTC. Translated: CAWSVRFATGNEQYF.

The CDR3 nucleotides are TGCGCCAGCAGCTTTTGGGCCGGGACAGCGGGTCGGGGTGGGGAATACGAGCAGTACTTC. It is translated as CASSFWAGTAGRGGEYEQYF. The chain recombines TRBV5-1 with TRBJ2-7; D perhaps matches TRBD1 (7 bases). The CDR3 is 20 residues long. V lost 2 bases and J 4 bases, leaving 31 bases between the germline ends. Germline loops: CDR1 SGHRS, CDR2 YFSETQ. The full variable domain, its missing parts supplied by reference TRBV5-1 and TRBJ2-7, is KAGVTQTPRYLIKTRGQQVTLSCSPISGHRSVSWYQQTPGQGLQFLFEYFSETQRNKGNFPGRFSGRQFSNSRSEMNVSTLELGDSALYLCASSFWAGTAGRGGEYEQYFGPGTRLTVT.

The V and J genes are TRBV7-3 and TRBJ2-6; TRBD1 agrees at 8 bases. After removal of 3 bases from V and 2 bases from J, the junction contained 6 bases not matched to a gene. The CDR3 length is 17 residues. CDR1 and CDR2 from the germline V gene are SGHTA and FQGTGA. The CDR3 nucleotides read TGTGCCAGCAGCTTGCAGGGGGCAAGGACTGGGGCCAACGTCCTGACTTTC. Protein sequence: CASSLQGARTGANVLTF.

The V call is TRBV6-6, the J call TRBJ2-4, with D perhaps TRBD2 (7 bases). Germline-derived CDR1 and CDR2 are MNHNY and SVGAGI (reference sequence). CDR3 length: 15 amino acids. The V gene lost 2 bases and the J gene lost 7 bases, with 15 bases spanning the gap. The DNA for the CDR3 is TGTGCCAGCAGTTACCTAGGCGGGGGCGGTAACATTCAGTACTTC. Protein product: CASSYLGGGGNIQYF.

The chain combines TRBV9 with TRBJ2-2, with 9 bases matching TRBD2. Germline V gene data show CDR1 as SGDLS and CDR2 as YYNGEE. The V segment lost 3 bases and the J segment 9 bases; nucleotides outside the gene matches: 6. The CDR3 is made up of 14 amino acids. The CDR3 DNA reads TGTGCCAGCAGCGGGGGGACTAGCTGGAGGGAGCTGTTTTTT. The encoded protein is CASSGGTSWRELFF.

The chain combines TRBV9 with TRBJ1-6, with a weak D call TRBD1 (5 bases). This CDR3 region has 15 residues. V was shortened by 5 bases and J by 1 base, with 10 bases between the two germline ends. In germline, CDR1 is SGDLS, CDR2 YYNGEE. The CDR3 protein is CASRGGDSYNSPLHF. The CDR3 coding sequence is TGTGCCAGCAGGGGGGGGGATTCCTATAATTCACCCCTCCACTTT.

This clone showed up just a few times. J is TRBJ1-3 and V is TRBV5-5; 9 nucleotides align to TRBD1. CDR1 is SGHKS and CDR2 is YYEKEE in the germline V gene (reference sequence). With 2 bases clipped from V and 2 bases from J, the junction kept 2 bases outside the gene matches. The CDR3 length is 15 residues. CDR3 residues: CASSFGTGTGNTIYF. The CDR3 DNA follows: TGTGCCAGCAGCTTCGGGACAGGGACTGGAAACACCATATATTTT. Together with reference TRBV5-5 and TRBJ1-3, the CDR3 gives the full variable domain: DAGVTQSPTHLIKTRGQQVTLRCSPISGHKSVSWYQQVLGQGPQFIFQYYEKEERGRGNFPDRFSARQFPNYSSELNVNALLLGDSALYLCASSFGTGTGNTIYFGEGSWLTVV.

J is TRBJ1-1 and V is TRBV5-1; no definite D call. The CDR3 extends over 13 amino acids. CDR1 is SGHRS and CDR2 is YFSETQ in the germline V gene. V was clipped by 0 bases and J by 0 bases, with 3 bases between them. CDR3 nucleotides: TGCGCCAGCAGCTTGGATATGAACACTGAAGCTTTCTTT. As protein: CASSLDMNTEAFF.

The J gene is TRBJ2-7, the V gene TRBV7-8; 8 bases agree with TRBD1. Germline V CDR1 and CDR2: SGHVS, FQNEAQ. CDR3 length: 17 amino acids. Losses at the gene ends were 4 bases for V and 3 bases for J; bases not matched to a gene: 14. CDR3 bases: TGTGCCAGCAGCTCCCAGGACAGGGTGGCATTGGACTACGAGCAGTACTTC. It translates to CASSSQDRVALDYEQYF.

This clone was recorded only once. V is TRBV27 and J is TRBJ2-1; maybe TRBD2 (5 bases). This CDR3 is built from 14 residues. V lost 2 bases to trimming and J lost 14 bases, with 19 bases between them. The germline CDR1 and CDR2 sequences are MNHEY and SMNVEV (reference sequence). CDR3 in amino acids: CASSLVFGSEGEFF. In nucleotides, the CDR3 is TGTGCCAGCAGTTTAGTCTTCGGATCTGAGGGAGAGTTCTTC.

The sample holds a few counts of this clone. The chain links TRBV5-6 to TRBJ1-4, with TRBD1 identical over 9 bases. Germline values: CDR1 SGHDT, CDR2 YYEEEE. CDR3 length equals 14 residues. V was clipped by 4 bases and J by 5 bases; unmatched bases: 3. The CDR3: CASSPGTGNEKLFF. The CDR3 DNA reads TGTGCCAGCAGCCCCGGGACAGGGAATGAAAAACTGTTTTTT.

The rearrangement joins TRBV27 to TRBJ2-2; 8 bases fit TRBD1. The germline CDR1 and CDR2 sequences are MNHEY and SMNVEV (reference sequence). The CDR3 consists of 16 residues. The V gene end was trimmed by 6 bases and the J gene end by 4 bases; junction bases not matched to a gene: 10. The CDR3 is CASSPIRQGLTGELFF. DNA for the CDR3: TGTGCCAGCAGCCCCATACGACAGGGGCTCACCGGGGAGCTGTTTTTT.

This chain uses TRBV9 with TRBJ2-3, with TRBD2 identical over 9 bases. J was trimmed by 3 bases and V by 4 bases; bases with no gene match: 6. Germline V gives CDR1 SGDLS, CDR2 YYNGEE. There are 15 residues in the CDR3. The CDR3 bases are TGTGCCAGCAGCCTTAGCGGGGGCCAGACAGATACGCAGTATTTT. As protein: CASSLSGGQTDTQYF.

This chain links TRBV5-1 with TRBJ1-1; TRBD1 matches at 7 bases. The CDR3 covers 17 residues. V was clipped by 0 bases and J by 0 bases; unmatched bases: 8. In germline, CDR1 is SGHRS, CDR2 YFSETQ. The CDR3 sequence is CASSLGPPTGVNTEAFF. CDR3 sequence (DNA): TGCGCCAGCAGCTTGGGCCCCCCTACAGGGGTGAACACTGAAGCTTTCTTT.

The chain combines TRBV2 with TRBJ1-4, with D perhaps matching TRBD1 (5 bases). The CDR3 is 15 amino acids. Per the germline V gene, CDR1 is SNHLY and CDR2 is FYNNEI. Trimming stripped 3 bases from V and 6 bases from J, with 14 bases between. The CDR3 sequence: CASSDLDGGDEKLFF. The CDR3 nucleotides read TGTGCCAGCAGTGACCTGGACGGAGGGGATGAAAAACTGTTTTTT.

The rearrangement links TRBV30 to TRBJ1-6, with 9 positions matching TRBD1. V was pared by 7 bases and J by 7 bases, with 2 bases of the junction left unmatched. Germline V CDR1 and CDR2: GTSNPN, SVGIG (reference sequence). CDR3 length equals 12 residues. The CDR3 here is CAYRGQNSPLHF. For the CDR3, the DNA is TGTGCCTACAGGGGGCAGAATTCACCCCTCCACTTT.

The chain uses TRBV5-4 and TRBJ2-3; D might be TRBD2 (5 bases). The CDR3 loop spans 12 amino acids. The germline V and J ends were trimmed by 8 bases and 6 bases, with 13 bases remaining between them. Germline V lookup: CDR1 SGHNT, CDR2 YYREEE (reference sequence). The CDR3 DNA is TGTGCCAGTGGCCCCTCGGGGGATACGCAGTATTTT. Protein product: CASGPSGDTQYF.

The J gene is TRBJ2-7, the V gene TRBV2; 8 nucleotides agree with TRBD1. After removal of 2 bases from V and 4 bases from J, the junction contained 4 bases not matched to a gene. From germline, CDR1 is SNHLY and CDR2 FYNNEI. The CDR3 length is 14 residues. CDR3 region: CASSEQGAMYEQYF. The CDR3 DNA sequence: TGTGCCAGCAGTGAACAGGGGGCAATGTACGAGCAGTACTTC.

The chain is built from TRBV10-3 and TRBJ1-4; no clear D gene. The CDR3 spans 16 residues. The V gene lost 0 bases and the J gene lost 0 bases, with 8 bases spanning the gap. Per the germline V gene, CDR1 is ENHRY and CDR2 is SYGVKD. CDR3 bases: TGTGCCATCAGTGAGTCGGGCGTTGCAACTAATGAAAAACTGTTTTTT. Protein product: CAISESGVATNEKLFF.

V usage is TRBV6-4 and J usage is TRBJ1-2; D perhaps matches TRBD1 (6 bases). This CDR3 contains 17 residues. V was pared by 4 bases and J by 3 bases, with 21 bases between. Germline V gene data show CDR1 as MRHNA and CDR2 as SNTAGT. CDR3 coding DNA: TGTGCCAGCAGTGGCGTGGACAGCTCCAACGGTGACTATGGCTACACCTTC. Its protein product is CASSGVDSSNGDYGYTF.

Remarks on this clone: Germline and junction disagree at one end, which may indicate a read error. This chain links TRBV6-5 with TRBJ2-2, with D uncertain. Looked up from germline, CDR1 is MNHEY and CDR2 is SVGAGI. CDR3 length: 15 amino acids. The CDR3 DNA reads TGTGCCAGCAGTTACTACGCCGCGAAGACCGGGGAGCTGTTTTTT. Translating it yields CASSYYAAKTGELFF.

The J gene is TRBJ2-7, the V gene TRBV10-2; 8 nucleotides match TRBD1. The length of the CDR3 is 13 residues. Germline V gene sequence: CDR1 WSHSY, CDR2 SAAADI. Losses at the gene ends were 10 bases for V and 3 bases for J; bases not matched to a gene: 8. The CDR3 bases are TGCGCCACCAAACAGGGGGATGACTACGAGCAGTACTTC. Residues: CATKQGDDYEQYF.

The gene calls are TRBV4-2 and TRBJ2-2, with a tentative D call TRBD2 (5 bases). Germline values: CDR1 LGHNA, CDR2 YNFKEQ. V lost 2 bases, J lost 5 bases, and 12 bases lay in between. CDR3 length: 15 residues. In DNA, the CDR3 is TGTGCCAGCAGCCAAATCAGGACTGAAACCGGGGAGCTGTTTTTT. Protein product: CASSQIRTETGELFF.

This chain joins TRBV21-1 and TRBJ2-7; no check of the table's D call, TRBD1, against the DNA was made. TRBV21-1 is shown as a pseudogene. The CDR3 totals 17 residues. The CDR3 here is CASNNRDRGIHPYEQYF. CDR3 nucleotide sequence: TGTGCCAGCAACAACCGGGACAGGGGAATCCATCCTTACGAGCAGTACTTC.